Here is one T cell receptor beta chain with its context. This record belongs to a study of blood T cell repertoires in COVID-19. On the study more broadly: From the United States, Italy and Spain came samples of acute and convalescent COVID-19. PBMCs, B-cell-depleted T cells, or T cells provided the cDNA or gDNA that made up the material.

In the authors' workflow: By means of reference gene primer amplification, nucleated cell counts were estimated. The data were produced by immunoSEQ multiplex PCR, yet TCRdb's version contains in-frame clones alone and is incomplete. V and J calls and clone size are those listed in that table; D and trimming were worked out from the DNA. Of tens of thousands of clones listed, 86% were seen once; the top ten hold under 30%. Specimen: peripheral blood. The receptor comes from a human donor in a cohort sampled during active COVID-19.

The CDR3 DNA reads TGTGCCAGCAGTGACATTCCAGGGGCTGTTGGCACTGAAGCTTTCTTT. Encoded protein: CASSDIPGAVGTEAFF. The chain is built from TRBV6-2 or TRBV6-3 and TRBJ1-1, with TRBD1 as a possible D gene (6 bases). The CDR3 loop spans 16 amino acids. CDR1 and CDR2 from the germline V gene are MNHEY and SVGEGT. V lost 5 bases, J lost 4 bases, and 20 bases lay in between.